Given below is one TCR beta chain in context. J was trimmed by 0 bases and V by 4 bases; bases with no gene match: 0. The CDR3 loop spans 13 amino acids. The germline CDR1 and CDR2 sequences are GTSNPN and SVGIG (reference sequence). This entry belongs to a study of blood T cell repertoires in COVID-19. Study overall: T cells, B-cell-depleted T cells, or PBMCs provided the cDNA or gDNA that served as material.

Under the authors' procedure: Counts of nucleated cells, estimated from reference gene primer amplification, were obtained. TCRdb keeps only in-frame clones here, not all; method: immunoSEQ multiplex PCR. V, J and clone size are taken as reported in that table, and D and trimming were inferred from the DNA itself. The sample lists some 200,000 clones, under 90% seen once, with 5% to 6.5% in the top ten. The sequenced material came from peripheral blood. The V call is TRBV30, the J call TRBJ2-1; TRBD2 matches 7 bases. This TCR was sampled from a woman aged 55-70 years who had recovered from COVID-19. CDR3 in amino acids: CAWTGGSYNEQFF. In nucleotides, the CDR3 is TGTGCCTGGACGGGGGGCTCCTACAATGAGCAGTTCTTC. Full variable domain (missing parts from reference TRBV30 and TRBJ2-1): SQTIHQWPATLVQPVGSPLSLECTVEGTSNPNLYWYRQAAGRGLQLLFYSVGIGQISSEVPQNLSASRPQDRQFILSSKKLLLSDSGFYLCAWTGGSYNEQFFGPGTRLTVL.